Presented here are 25 T cell receptor beta chains from one specimen sequenced in a study of brain T cells in children with intractable seizures. Some clones are missing from TCRdb's copy, which holds only in-frame ones; the method was immunoSEQ multiplex PCR. This sample has some 41,000 clones, with 75% to 95% found just once. The sample was peripheral blood, taken at surgery. The origin of the receptors is a girl aged 2-10 years with tuberous sclerosis and intractable seizures.

The chain recombines TRBV7-2 with TRBJ2-5; D possibly uses TRBD1 or TRBD2 (6 bases each). The CDR3 contains 16 residues. Germline values: CDR1 SGHTA, CDR2 FQGNSA. Trimming left V 5 bases short and J 5 bases short, with 21 bases between. CDR3 in DNA: TGTGCCAGCAGCCCCGGGGCCTACCAAGGGGGGGAGACCCAGTACTTC. Its translation: CASSPGAYQGGETQYF.

V and J are TRBV3-1 (or the pseudogene TRBV3-2) and TRBJ2-5, with D possibly matching TRBD2 (6 bases). Germline values: CDR1 LGHDT, CDR2 YNNKEL (reference sequence). Between the trimmed V and J ends, which lost 6 bases and 0 bases, there was a span of 11 bases. The CDR3 covers 14 residues. CDR3: CASRHRDYQETQYF. The CDR3 DNA reads as TGTGCCAGCAGGCACCGGGACTACCAAGAGACCCAGTACTTC.

V and J are TRBV6-6 and TRBJ2-5; unclear D gene. CDR3 length: 13 amino acids. V lost 2 bases and J lost 4, with 8 bases in between. Per germline, CDR1 MNHNY and CDR2 SVGAGI (reference sequence). The CDR3 spells CASSYVRGETQYF. The DNA for the CDR3 is TGTGCCAGCAGTTACGTGCGCGGAGAGACCCAGTACTTC.

This chain uses TRBV7-3 with TRBJ1-1; TRBD1 agrees at 7 bases. Per the germline V gene, CDR1 is SGHTA and CDR2 is FQGTGA. The CDR3 consists of 16 residues. Losses at the gene ends were 7 bases for V and 1 base for J; bases not matched to a gene: 12. CDR3 amino acids: CASTSLQGIGNTEAFF. The DNA for the CDR3 is TGTGCCAGCACCTCCCTACAGGGGATTGGGAACACTGAAGCTTTCTTT.

The V call is TRBV7-2, the J call TRBJ1-2; D gene unclear. Trimming removed 1 base at V and 1 base at J, with 7 bases between. CDR1 and CDR2 (germline): SGHTA, FQGNSA. The CDR3 has 14 amino acids. CDR3 sequence (DNA): TGTGCCAGCAGCTTAGAACAAGATAACTATGGCTACACCTTC. Its protein product is CASSLEQDNYGYTF.

The chain is built from TRBV9 and TRBJ1-2, with D possibly matching TRBD1 (6 bases). CDR3 length: 15 amino acids. V gave up 4 bases and J gave up 0 bases, with 13 bases separating them. Germline values: CDR1 SGDLS, CDR2 YYNGEE. The CDR3 sequence: CASSPRQDTNYGYTF. The DNA of the CDR3 is TGTGCCAGCAGCCCCCGACAGGATACTAACTATGGCTACACCTTC.

V and J are TRBV5-6 and TRBJ1-1; the match to TRBD1 covers 9 bases. Trimming took 0 bases from V and 3 from J; bases not matched to a gene: 3. The CDR3 spans 15 residues. The germline V gene has CDR1 SGHDT and CDR2 YYEEEE. CDR3 amino acids: CASSLVDRGDTEAFF. DNA of the CDR3: TGTGCCAGCAGCTTGGTGGACAGGGGTGACACTGAAGCTTTCTTT.

The CDR3 sequence: CASSTGKGSYEQYF. DNA of the CDR3: TGCGCCAGCAGTACAGGGAAGGGCTCCTACGAGCAGTACTTC. The J gene is TRBJ2-7, the V gene TRBV10-1, with D tentatively TRBD1 (6 bases). The CDR3 is 14 amino acids. Germline-derived CDR1 and CDR2 are WNHNN and SYGVQD (reference sequence). The germline V and J ends were trimmed by 5 bases and 0 bases, with 11 bases remaining between them.

The chain recombines TRBV9 with TRBJ2-3; D is perhaps TRBD1 or TRBD2 (6 bases each). Germline values: CDR1 SGDLS, CDR2 YYNGEE. Trimming shortened V by 0 bases and J by 3 bases, and 11 bases separated the two germline ends. The CDR3 covers 15 residues. As DNA, the CDR3 is TGTGCCAGCAGCGTAGAGGGGGGTAGGACAGATACGCAGTATTTT. Translation gives CASSVEGGRTDTQYF.

This chain uses TRBV5-1 with TRBJ1-1; D is possibly TRBD1 (6 bases). The CDR3 loop spans 16 amino acids. Trimming removed 2 bases from V and 0 bases from J, with 14 bases in between. Germline CDR1 is SGHRS and CDR2 is YFSETQ. CDR3 in amino acids: CASSFRGTKMNTEAFF. The CDR3 DNA sequence: TGCGCCAGCAGCTTCAGGGGAACGAAGATGAACACTGAAGCTTTCTTT.

This clone was recorded once. This sequence joins TRBV9 and TRBJ2-3; a possible D gene is TRBD1 (6 bases). With 3 bases removed from V and 0 bases from J, the gap between germline ends came to 11 bases. CDR1 and CDR2 (germline): SGDLS, YYNGEE. The CDR3 length is 15 residues. The CDR3: CASSGPGVSTDTQYF. The CDR3 nucleotides are TGTGCCAGCAGCGGACCAGGGGTAAGCACAGATACGCAGTATTTT.

This clone was recorded a few times. This rearrangement joins TRBV10-2 to TRBJ2-5; 10 nucleotides line up with TRBD1. After removal of 6 bases from V and 3 bases from J, the junction contained 10 bases not matched to a gene. The CDR3 runs 16 residues. The germline CDR1 and CDR2 sequences are WSHSY and SAAADI. The CDR3 region is CASSDDRGRGKETQYF. For the CDR3, the DNA is TGCGCCAGCAGCGACGACAGGGGGCGAGGAAAAGAGACCCAGTACTTC.

The chain joins TRBV12-3 or TRBV12-4 to TRBJ2-3; no firm D call. This CDR3 has 11 residues. The V and J ends lost 4 bases and 6 bases respectively, with 5 bases between them. This chain's CDR3 is CASSSSDTQYF. The CDR3 DNA is TGTGCCAGCAGTTCATCGGATACGCAGTATTTT.

The chain couples TRBV2 to TRBJ2-3, with 11 nucleotides matching TRBD2. V was clipped by 6 bases and J by 1 base; unmatched bases: 3. The CDR3 loop spans 15 amino acids. Germline V gives CDR1 SNHLY, CDR2 FYNNEI. Here the CDR3 DNA reads TGTGCCAGCAGCCCACTAGCGGGGGGCACAGATACGCAGTATTTT. Translating gives CASSPLAGGTDTQYF.

The chain has TRBV24-1 and TRBJ2-3; no firm D call. The length of the CDR3 is 14 residues. V gave up 4 bases and J gave up 2 bases, with 9 bases separating them. Germline V lookup: CDR1 KGHDR, CDR2 SFDVKD. The CDR3 region has the DNA TGTGCCACCAGTGACACGTCGATCACAGATACGCAGTATTTT. This translates into CATSDTSITDTQYF.

This clone was counted only a few times. The chain combines TRBV28 with TRBJ2-7; 9 bases align to TRBD1. This CDR3 is built from 14 residues. V lost 6 bases and J lost 3; bases outside the gene matches: 6. Germline V gives CDR1 MDHEN, CDR2 SYDVKM. The DNA for the CDR3 is TGTGCCAGCAGACCGGGACAGGGCCACTACGAGCAGTACTTC. Translating gives CASRPGQGHYEQYF.

This clone was observed a handful of times. The chain has TRBV5-1 and TRBJ1-5; no reliable D call. The CDR3 has 15 residues. Germline values: CDR1 SGHRS, CDR2 YFSETQ. V gave up 5 bases and J gave up 0 bases, with 12 bases separating them. CDR3 protein: CASRADWHSNQPQHF. The CDR3 nucleotides read TGCGCCAGCAGAGCCGATTGGCATAGCAATCAGCCCCAGCATTTT.

The chain uses TRBV5-1 and TRBJ2-2; 8 nucleotides agree with TRBD1. The J segment lost 3 bases and the V segment lost 3 bases, leaving 13 bases of the junction unmatched. The CDR3 has 18 residues. CDR1 is SGHRS, CDR2 YFSETQ, per germline. The CDR3 spells CASSYNKQGVLDTGELFF. The CDR3 DNA sequence: TGCGCCAGCAGCTATAACAAACAGGGGGTGTTGGACACCGGGGAGCTGTTTTTT. Variable domain in full (rest from reference TRBV5-1 and TRBJ2-2): KAGVTQTPRYLIKTRGQQVTLSCSPISGHRSVSWYQQTPGQGLQFLFEYFSETQRNKGNFPGRFSGRQFSNSRSEMNVSTLELGDSALYLCASSYNKQGVLDTGELFFGEGSRLTVL.

The chain links TRBV3-1 (or the pseudogene TRBV3-2) to TRBJ1-2; D is possibly TRBD1 (6 bases). Trimming cost V 4 bases and J 4 bases, with 22 bases left between them. CDR1 is LGHDT and CDR2 is YNNKEL in the germline V gene (reference sequence). This CDR3 comprises 17 residues. The CDR3 loop reads CASSPTGGRTKGYGYTF. The CDR3 nucleotides read TGTGCCAGCAGCCCCACGGGGGGCCGGACAAAGGGCTATGGCTACACCTTC.

The chain links TRBV5-1 to TRBJ1-1, with 9 bases that match TRBD1. Losses at the gene ends were 4 bases for V and 4 bases for J; bases not matched to a gene: 8. Germline values: CDR1 SGHRS, CDR2 YFSETQ. This CDR3 has 15 residues. This chain's CDR3 is CASSNRDRVATEAFF. The CDR3 nucleotides are TGCGCCAGCAGCAACCGGGACAGGGTGGCCACTGAAGCTTTCTTT.

This sequence joins TRBV7-8 and TRBJ2-5; 11 bases agree with TRBD1. This CDR3 spans 15 amino acids. V was clipped by 5 bases and J by 5 bases; unmatched bases: 7. Germline CDR1 is SGHVS and CDR2 is FQNEAQ. The CDR3 loop reads CASSTEDRGPETQYF. CDR3 DNA sequence: TGTGCCAGCAGCACAGAGGACAGGGGGCCTGAGACCCAGTACTTC.

The chain employs TRBV11-2 and TRBJ1-1; D possibly corresponds to TRBD1 (6 bases). Germline V gene data show CDR1 as SGHAT and CDR2 as FQNNGV. The length of the CDR3 is 12 residues. The germline V and J ends were trimmed by 5 bases and 6 bases, with 10 bases remaining between them. Here the CDR3 reads CASSLGTPEAFF. In DNA form, the CDR3 reads TGTGCCAGCAGCCTAGGGACACCTGAAGCTTTCTTT.

The chain links TRBV10-3 to TRBJ1-1, with unresolved D. The germline CDR1 and CDR2 sequences are ENHRY and SYGVKD. The V end was cut by 2 bases, the J end by 5 bases, with 12 bases between. The CDR3 covers 14 residues. CDR3 sequence: CAISERQDITEAFF. The DNA for the CDR3 is TGTGCCATCAGTGAGCGCCAGGATATTACTGAAGCTTTCTTT.

The rearrangement uses TRBV5-1 and TRBJ2-5, with 12 bases matching TRBD2. Per germline, CDR1 SGHRS and CDR2 YFSETQ. The CDR3 length is 17 residues. J lost 5 bases, V lost 1 base, and 9 bases had no gene match. In DNA form, the CDR3 reads TGCGCCAGCAGCTTGTATCTGACTAGCGGGGGAGCGGAGACCCAGTACTTC. Its translation is CASSLYLTSGGAETQYF.

The V call is TRBV6-5, the J call TRBJ1-1; no clear D gene. The CDR3 has 16 amino acids. V was trimmed by 0 bases and J by 1 base, leaving 12 bases between them. Per the germline V gene, CDR1 is MNHEY and CDR2 is SVGAGI. The CDR3 sequence: CASSYSRGFGNTEAFF. CDR3 bases: TGTGCCAGCAGTTACTCTCGCGGTTTTGGGAACACTGAAGCTTTCTTT.